This T cell receptor (beta chain) is drawn from a study of cytomegalovirus exposure and HLA in healthy donors. CDR1 is MGHRA and CDR2 is YSYEKL in the germline V gene. CDR3 length: 16 amino acids. Trimming cost V 1 base and J 1 base, with 13 bases left between them. PCR primers comprised 60 Vbeta and 13 Jbeta primers. Here immunoSEQ multiplex PCR was the method, and the copy in TCRdb shows in-frame clones only, minus some. The table lists about 160,000 clones, 70% to 85% of them singletons. V usage is TRBV4-1 and J usage is TRBJ2-5; a possible D gene is TRBD2 (5 bases). Sequencing was performed on PBMCs. The source of this sequence is a middle-aged man in good health and CMV-seropositive. The CDR3 spells CASSQGRGAGQETQYF. In nucleotides, the CDR3 is TGCGCCAGCAGCCAAGGCCGGGGTGCGGGCCAAGAGACCCAGTACTTC.